This T cell receptor beta chain was recovered during a study of T cell changes during pregnancy in multiple sclerosis. Measured with immunoSEQ multiplex PCR; TCRdb has only the in-frame clones, and not every one. The sample contains about 32,000 clones, more than 70% of which appear only once. In this sample, this clone turned up once. The germline V and J ends were trimmed by 5 bases and 5 bases, with 9 bases remaining between them. The germline gives CDR1 MDHEN, CDR2 SYDVKM. CDR3 length: 12 amino acids. Sequencing was performed on CD8+ T cells from peripheral blood mononuclear cells, taken in the first trimester of pregnancy. The clonotype comes from a female donor with multiple sclerosis, enrolled in a pregnancy study. The genes are TRBV28 and TRBJ1-2; D gene unclear. CDR3 sequence (DNA): TGTGCCAGCAGTCCCGTTATGTATGGCTACACCTTC. This encodes CASSPVMYGYTF.